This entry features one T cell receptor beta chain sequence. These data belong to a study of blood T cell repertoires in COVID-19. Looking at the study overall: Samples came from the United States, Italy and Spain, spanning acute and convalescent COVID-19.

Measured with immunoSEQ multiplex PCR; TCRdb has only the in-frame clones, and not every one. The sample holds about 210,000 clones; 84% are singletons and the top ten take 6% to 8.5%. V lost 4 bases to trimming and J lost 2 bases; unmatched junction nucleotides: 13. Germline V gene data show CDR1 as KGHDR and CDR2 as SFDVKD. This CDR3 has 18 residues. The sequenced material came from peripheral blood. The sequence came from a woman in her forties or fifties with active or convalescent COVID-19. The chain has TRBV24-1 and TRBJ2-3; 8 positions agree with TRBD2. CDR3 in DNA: TGTGCCACCAGTGAGAGGCTAGCGGGCGAGATGTACACAGATACGCAGTATTTT. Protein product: CATSERLAGEMYTDTQYF.